This T cell receptor (beta chain) was captured in a study of cytomegalovirus exposure and HLA in healthy donors. Study-wide results and limits: Researchers had no immune exposure information except CMV serostatus available. The study labeled more than 150 TCR beta chains cytomegalovirus-associated. The productive fraction for most TCR beta V segments was about 87% or about 30% in an earlier analysis.

The PCR ran on 60 Vbeta and 13 Jbeta primers. Sequenced by immunoSEQ multiplex PCR; TCRdb stores in-frame clones only, minus some. The top ten clones hold 2.1% of a sample with about 90,000 clones, approximately 84% of them seen once. Per germline, CDR1 MGHDK and CDR2 SYGVNS. This CDR3 is built from 13 residues. With 5 bases removed from V and 5 bases from J, the gap between germline ends came to 12 bases. Concerning this clone itself: No antigen is known for it.

The rearrangement uses TRBV25-1 and TRBJ1-1, with unresolved D. Material: PBMCs. The receptor was isolated from a young man in good health and CMV-seronegative. CDR3 region: CASSMRFETEAFF. CDR3 bases: TGTGCCAGCAGTATGAGGTTCGAGACTGAAGCTTTCTTT.